A selection of T cell receptor beta chains follows, all from one sample in a study of blood T cells in healthy people across ages. TCRdb redid the calling of the 5' RACE reads with MiXCR, one entry per CDR3 protein. Of around 1,900,000 distinct CDR3 sequences listed, about two fifths were seen once; the top ten hold under 25%. The sequenced sample was blood. The origin of the receptors is a human donor in good health. Both conserved end residues are part of each CDR3. The order of the fields is V gene, D gene, J gene, clone size, CDR3 protein, CDR3 DNA. The D gene is left open where the match is weak. Not all rows give a size; the values are once, few, many and, for expanded clones, a class.

v_gene: TRBV7-2; d_gene: -; j_gene: TRBJ1-4; abundance: -; CDR3aa: CASSRYRVEKLFF; CDR3nt: TGTGCCAGCAGCCGATACAGGGTTGAAAAACTGTTTTTT
v_gene: TRBV15; d_gene: -; j_gene: TRBJ2-4; abundance: few; CDR3aa: CATSSQLGKNIQYF; CDR3nt: TGTGCCACCAGCTCCCAGCTGGGCAAAAACATTCAGTACTTC
v_gene: TRBV5-1; d_gene: TRBD2; j_gene: TRBJ2-2; abundance: -; CDR3aa: CASSLAGTPITGELFF; CDR3nt: TGCGCCAGCAGCCTAGCGGGGACTCCGATCACCGGGGAGCTGTTTTTT
v_gene: TRBV4-3; d_gene: -; j_gene: TRBJ1-2; abundance: once; CDR3aa: CASSQDLGMDSPNYGYTF; CDR3nt: TGCGCCAGCAGCCAAGATCTGGGGATGGACAGTCCTAACTATGGCTACACCTTC
v_gene: TRBV11-2; d_gene: -; j_gene: TRBJ1-5; abundance: -; CDR3aa: CASSPGGRDNQPQHF; CDR3nt: TGTGCCAGCAGCCCCGGGGGCAGGGACAATCAGCCCCAGCATTTT
v_gene: TRBV5-1; d_gene: -; j_gene: TRBJ2-1; abundance: once; CDR3aa: CASSLLLKSYNEQFF; CDR3nt: TGCGCCAGCAGCTTGTTGTTGAAATCGTACAATGAGCAGTTCTTC
v_gene: TRBV5-1; d_gene: TRBD2; j_gene: TRBJ2-1; abundance: -; CDR3aa: CASSATTSGTYNEQFF; CDR3nt: TGCGCCAGCAGCGCCACGACTAGCGGGACATACAATGAGCAGTTCTTC
v_gene: TRBV12-3/TRBV12-4; d_gene: TRBD1; j_gene: TRBJ1-5; abundance: few; CDR3aa: CASSRQGRANQPQHF; CDR3nt: TGTGCCAGCAGTCGACAGGGGAGAGCCAATCAGCCCCAGCATTTT
v_gene: TRBV7-2; d_gene: -; j_gene: TRBJ2-1; abundance: many; CDR3aa: CASSLSTGPYNEQFF; CDR3nt: TGTGCCAGCAGCTTAAGTACAGGGCCTTACAATGAGCAGTTCTTC
v_gene: TRBV12-3/TRBV12-4; d_gene: -; j_gene: TRBJ2-1; abundance: few; CDR3aa: CASSFLGLPNEQFF; CDR3nt: TGTGCCAGCAGTTTCCTGGGACTGCCTAATGAGCAGTTCTTC
v_gene: TRBV5-6; d_gene: TRBD2; j_gene: TRBJ2-1; abundance: -; CDR3aa: CASSLLLAGPYNEQFF; CDR3nt: TGTGCCAGCAGCTTGTTACTAGCGGGGCCTTACAATGAGCAGTTCTTC
v_gene: TRBV9; d_gene: TRBD1; j_gene: TRBJ1-2; abundance: -; CDR3aa: CASSPTSGTVYGYTF; CDR3nt: TGTGCCAGCAGCCCAACCTCCGGGACAGTCTATGGCTACACCTTC
v_gene: TRBV7-3; d_gene: -; j_gene: TRBJ2-5; abundance: -; CDR3aa: CASSLLGADQETQYF; CDR3nt: TGTGCCAGCAGCTTACTGGGGGCAGACCAAGAGACCCAGTACTTC
v_gene: TRBV6-6; d_gene: TRBD1; j_gene: TRBJ1-2; abundance: many; CDR3aa: CASSYFLQGGGYTF; CDR3nt: TGTGCCAGCAGTTACTTCCTACAGGGGGGTGGCTACACCTTC
v_gene: TRBV20-1; d_gene: TRBD1; j_gene: TRBJ2-7; abundance: -; CDR3aa: CSARGKGQGWTYEQYF; CDR3nt: TGCAGTGCTAGAGGGAAGGGACAGGGGTGGACCTACGAGCAGTACTTC
v_gene: TRBV7-9; d_gene: -; j_gene: TRBJ2-3; abundance: -; CDR3aa: CASSFQGPITDTQYF; CDR3nt: TGTGCCAGCAGCTTCCAGGGACCGATCACAGATACGCAGTATTTT
v_gene: TRBV7-2; d_gene: -; j_gene: TRBJ1-3; abundance: -; CDR3aa: CASRMGAAGGNTIYF; CDR3nt: TGTGCCAGCAGAATGGGAGCTGCAGGAGGAAACACCATATATTTT
v_gene: TRBV7-8; d_gene: -; j_gene: TRBJ1-2; abundance: -; CDR3aa: CASSSTPRLDRIYGYTF; CDR3nt: TGTGCCAGCAGCTCCACACCAAGACTGGACAGAATCTATGGCTACACCTTC
v_gene: TRBV7-2; d_gene: -; j_gene: TRBJ1-2; abundance: few; CDR3aa: CASSLSSVDNYGYTF; CDR3nt: TGTGCCAGCAGCTTATCTTCCGTTGATAACTATGGCTACACCTTC
v_gene: TRBV7-9; d_gene: -; j_gene: TRBJ2-7; abundance: -; CDR3aa: CASSPSFGRTYEQYF; CDR3nt: TGTGCCAGCAGCCCTTCTTTCGGCAGGACCTACGAGCAGTACTTC
v_gene: TRBV14; d_gene: -; j_gene: TRBJ1-6; abundance: -; CDR3aa: CASSQVIGAGSPLHF; CDR3nt: TGTGCCAGCAGCCAAGTGATTGGGGCAGGGTCACCCCTCCACTTT
v_gene: TRBV5-1; d_gene: -; j_gene: TRBJ2-7; abundance: few; CDR3aa: CASRDDYEQYF; CDR3nt: TGCGCCAGCCGAGACGACTACGAGCAGTACTTC
v_gene: TRBV6-4; d_gene: -; j_gene: TRBJ2-1; abundance: -; CDR3aa: CASSPRGGMYNEQFF; CDR3nt: TGTGCCAGCAGTCCCAGGGGGGGGATGTACAATGAGCAGTTCTTC
v_gene: TRBV25-1; d_gene: -; j_gene: TRBJ2-5; abundance: few; CDR3aa: CASSDLGQGEQETQYF; CDR3nt: TGTGCCAGCAGTGACCTGGGGCAGGGAGAGCAAGAGACCCAGTACTTC
v_gene: TRBV7-2; d_gene: -; j_gene: TRBJ1-6; abundance: many; CDR3aa: CASSLTMGSPLHF; CDR3nt: TGTGCCAGCAGCTTGACCATGGGTTCACCCCTCCACTTT
v_gene: TRBV12-3/TRBV12-4; d_gene: -; j_gene: TRBJ2-1; abundance: once; CDR3aa: CASSLGRMNEQFF; CDR3nt: TGTGCCAGCAGTTTAGGGAGGATGAACGAGCAGTTCTTC
v_gene: TRBV10-3; d_gene: -; j_gene: TRBJ2-7; abundance: -; CDR3aa: CAISENGLGPYEQYF; CDR3nt: TGTGCCATCAGTGAAAACGGACTCGGGCCCTACGAGCAGTACTTC
v_gene: TRBV9; d_gene: TRBD2; j_gene: TRBJ2-7; abundance: -; CDR3aa: CASSVGGGGGPSYEQYF; CDR3nt: TGTGCCAGCAGCGTAGGGGGGGGTGGCGGGCCTTCCTACGAGCAGTACTTC
v_gene: TRBV7-2; d_gene: -; j_gene: TRBJ2-1; abundance: once; CDR3aa: CASSLAPTIYNEQVF; CDR3nt: TGTGCCAGCAGCTTAGCCCCGACGATATACAATGAGCAGGTCTTC
v_gene: TRBV7-6; d_gene: -; j_gene: TRBJ1-2; abundance: -; CDR3aa: CASSLVPQGGGYGYTF; CDR3nt: TGTGCCAGCAGCTTAGTCCCACAGGGTGGGGGCTATGGCTACACCTTC
v_gene: TRBV18; d_gene: -; j_gene: TRBJ1-2; abundance: few; CDR3aa: CASSPFEHSGDHGYTF; CDR3nt: TGTGCCAGCTCACCATTCGAGCATTCGGGGGACCATGGCTACACCTTC
v_gene: TRBV27; d_gene: -; j_gene: TRBJ2-3; abundance: -; CDR3aa: CASRGEIPTDTQYF; CDR3nt: TGTGCCAGCAGGGGGGAAATCCCCACAGATACGCAGTATTTT
v_gene: TRBV10-3; d_gene: TRBD1; j_gene: TRBJ1-2; abundance: few; CDR3aa: CAIGAGGGSFYGYTF; CDR3nt: TGTGCCATCGGGGCAGGGGGCGGATCTTTCTATGGCTACACCTTC
v_gene: TRBV6-1; d_gene: TRBD2; j_gene: TRBJ2-6; abundance: -; CDR3aa: CASSEYGGAGANVLTF; CDR3nt: TGTGCCAGCAGTGAATACGGGGGGGCAGGGGCCAACGTCCTGACTTTC
v_gene: TRBV20-1; d_gene: -; j_gene: TRBJ1-1; abundance: -; CDR3aa: CSAITGVAFF; CDR3nt: TGCAGTGCTATTACAGGTGTGGCTTTCTTT
v_gene: TRBV5-1; d_gene: -; j_gene: TRBJ1-5; abundance: -; CDR3aa: CASRSDSHSNQPQHF; CDR3nt: TGCGCCAGCAGATCGGACAGCCATAGCAATCAGCCCCAGCATTTT
v_gene: TRBV28; d_gene: -; j_gene: TRBJ1-5; abundance: -; CDR3aa: CASSLSDRTQPQHF; CDR3nt: TGTGCCAGCAGTTTATCGGACAGAACTCAGCCCCAGCATTTT